A single T cell receptor (beta chain) is shown here with its context. Its cognate antigen is unknown. This record belongs to a study of T cell repertoires in cytomegalovirus infection. About the research overall: Evidence of both CMV infection and a matching HLA type came from public TCR beta signatures.

J was trimmed by 2 bases and V by 0 bases; bases with no gene match: 5. The CDR3 runs 16 residues. Looked up from germline, CDR1 is MNHEY and CDR2 is SVGAGI. TCRdb re-analysed the reads in MiXCR, keeping a single row per CDR3 protein. The profile shows about 350,000 distinct CDR3 sequences, nearly 35% of them singletons. The chain combines TRBV6-5 with TRBJ2-7; 9 bases match TRBD1. The source is a human donor in good health (CMV status not recorded). Some clones in this sample may be carry-over from other donors' samples. Source: cultured PBMCs, taken from culture after CMV antigen stimulation. CDR3 sequence: CASSYSRTGAAYEQYF. CDR3 coding DNA: TGTGCCAGCAGTTACTCCCGGACAGGGGCCGCCTACGAGCAGTACTTC.